This TCR beta chain originates from a study of T-cell reconstitution after alpha-beta-depleted transplantation in children. In its sample, this clonotype was seen a few times. This CDR3 contains 15 residues. Germline CDR1 SGHTS, CDR2 YDEGEE. With 7 bases removed from V and 0 bases from J, the gap between germline ends came to 14 bases. Researchers prepared the TCRbeta library using unique molecular identifiers, the study reports. TCRdb reprocessed the PCR reads via MiXCR and lists one record per CDR3 protein. The sample yields 250,000 to 300,000 distinct CDR3 sequences, 9.9% seen once. This sample comprised PBMCs from the stem cell graft donor, obtained from the stem cell graft. The TCR was taken from a human donor who donated a stem cell graft to a child with SCID. The chain links TRBV5-8 to TRBJ2-1; TRBD2 might be the D (7 bases). Written as DNA, the CDR3 is TGTGCCAGCGGGGCGGGGGCGAGCTCCTACAATGAGCAGTTCTTC. Protein product: CASGAGASSYNEQFF. The entire variable domain, with the rest obtained from reference TRBV5-8 and TRBJ2-1, is as follows: EAGVTQSPTHLIKTRGQQATLRCSPISGHTSVYWYQQALGLGLQFLLWYDEGEERNRGNFPPRFSGRQFPNYSSELNVNALELEDSALYLCASGAGASSYNEQFFGPGTRLTVL.